This entry concerns a single T cell receptor (beta chain). Which antigen it targets is not known. The sample holds no much larger clone one base away, and base qualities are not on file. The CDR3 measures 15 amino acids from cysteine to phenylalanine. CDR3 DNA is the only sequence kept; it has 45 bases, read in frame from the first base. Ends trimmed: V by 7 bases, J by 6 bases; bases unmatched to a gene: 9. CDR1 and CDR2 are read off the germline V gene (reference sequence) as LNHNV and YYDKDF. Stable Graves' hyperthyroidism was defined as the absence of progression to ophthalmopathy over 18 months of follow-up. Hyperthyroidism patients were aged 18 to 65 years and newly diagnosed, with disease duration of less than 2 months. The study excluded patients with uncontrolled infections, other autoimmune diseases, pregnancy or lactation. Diagnoses were established on the basis of clinical symptoms, serum thyroxine and TRAb, thyroid ultrasound, and orbital computed tomography. Total RNA was extracted with Trizol reagent, and quality was checked on an Agilent 2100 Bioanalyzer.

The TCR beta CDR3 regions were amplified from RNA transcripts. The first round of RT-PCR for the TCR CDR3 was performed with the HTBI primer set and the Qiagen OneStep RT-PCR kit. Libraries were constructed in a second round of multiplex PCR, after which size selection and purification were carried out. Sequencing of the libraries was done on an Illumina HiSeq2000 using paired-end 100 bp reads. On the study's bioinformatics: SOAPnuke was used to process the raw data, removing reads that contained adapters or uncalled bases, had a mean Phred below 15, or lacked an exact match to the constant primer or identifier. COPE v1.2.5 was used to merge high-quality paired reads, and clonotypes were defined as unique nucleotide sequences. MiTCR v1.1 was used to align clonotypes to the IMGT TRBV, TRBD and TRBJ reference segments. Only V-J combinations with frequency above 0.0001, covering 99.2% of repertoires, were analysed. The TCS score was defined as the ratio of F50 (clonal expansion) to E x V (chaos), calculated using BLOSUM62-based TCRdist between CDR3 peptides within each V-J. Welch's t-statistics and random forest reduced approximately 520 V-J features to about 13, which were used in a naive Bayes classifier (R e1071). Starting from the raw public reads, TCRdb applied fastp trimming at Q25, assembled clones with MiXCR and retained in-frame beta chains. Every CDR3 protein is listed once, alongside the most common genes and DNA of its rows. These V and J calls are TCRdb output, not the study's own analysis. Present in this sample are about 560,000 distinct CDR3 sequences, 35% to 55% of which were seen just once. The ten largest clonotypes hold roughly 8.2% of the sample.

These data come from a study of T cells in Graves' hyperthyroidism and ophthalmopathy (dated by TCRdb to about 2019). In the study overall: To identify distinguishing TCR V-J signatures, a discovery cohort of around 98 patients was used, comprising 40 to 45 with Graves' ophthalmopathy and roughly 60 with stable Graves' hyperthyroidism. An independent validation cohort of about 19 hyperthyroidism patients and roughly 16 patients who later progressed to ophthalmopathy tested prospective prediction of ophthalmopathy. The 100 discovery patients were randomly split 7:3 into training and test sets. In addition, the study compared T-cell repertoires in thyroid tissue and in blood from about 6 Graves' hyperthyroidism patients. After sampling, hyperthyroidism patients received methimazole starting at 30 mg daily, and ophthalmopathy patients received high-dose intravenous methylprednisolone. TCR Vbeta CDR3 sequencing of approximately 140 peripheral blood samples (roughly 41 ophthalmopathy, approximately 80 hyperthyroidism and about 17 progressor patients) is reported in the paper.

What the work shows at the level of the full study, not this receptor alone: In validation, progression to ophthalmopathy was predicted by the model with almost 71% sensitivity and just over 72% specificity, a median of approximately 7.1 months before onset. Most expanded thyroid clonotypes (frequency above 0.001) were also detected in blood, suggesting blood repertoires may reflect thyroid immune responses. No statistical method was used to set the sample size in advance, and investigators knew the group allocation. Ophthalmopathy was separated from stable hyperthyroidism by a 13 V-J signature model, with 85% to 90% sensitivity and about 81% specificity obtained in cross-validation and 80%/75% obtained in testing.

The rearranged chain carries TRBV15 and TRBJ2-2, with 9 bases in between that match TRBD2. Sequenced: peripheral blood or thyroid tissue (not recorded which). The receptor was derived from a woman aged 18-29 years with Graves' hyperthyroidism. Donor details come from another sample of the same person, matched by shared clones. The bases are TGTGCCACCAAGTTCGGCGGGAGGGCCCCCGGGGAGCTGTTTTTT. The encoded protein is CATKFGGRAPGELFF.